The 13 T cell receptor beta chains given below trace back to one sample, sequenced in a study of control samples from healthy donors and cancer patients. The data were produced by immunoSEQ multiplex PCR, yet TCRdb's version contains in-frame clones alone and is incomplete. The table records about 140,000 clones, 80% to 95% of them present only once. The specimen sequenced was blood. These receptor sequences come from a man younger than 45 in good health.

This chain uses TRBV13 with TRBJ2-7, with D tentatively TRBD1 (6 bases). This CDR3 is built from 16 residues. The V gene's germline CDR1 is PRHDT and CDR2 FYEKMQ (reference sequence). V lost 5 bases and J 2 bases, leaving 19 bases between the germline ends. The DNA of the CDR3 is TGTGCCAGCAGCGCCGGGATCGAACAGGGCCCCTACGAGCAGTACTTC. Translated, it gives CASSAGIEQGPYEQYF.

This sequence joins TRBV5-1 and TRBJ1-4; no clear D gene. There are 15 residues in the CDR3. The germline gives CDR1 SGHRS, CDR2 YFSETQ. V was cut by 6 bases and J by 0 bases, with 12 bases left in between. The CDR3 loop reads CASKVSTSTNEKLFF. In DNA, the CDR3 is TGCGCCAGCAAGGTCTCTACATCAACTAATGAAAAACTGTTTTTT.

This clone was counted once. The chain couples TRBV19 to TRBJ1-2; no clear D gene. Trimming shortened V by 6 bases and J by 5 bases, and 13 bases separated the two germline ends. The CDR3 length is 13 residues. Germline CDR1 is LNHDA and CDR2 is SQIVND (reference sequence). The CDR3 loop is CASSTSPSYGYTF. The CDR3 DNA reads as TGTGCCAGTAGCACGTCCCCATCTTATGGCTACACCTTC.

The J gene is TRBJ2-7, the V gene TRBV30; D is unresolved. The CDR3 length is 13 residues. V was shortened by 3 bases and J by 2 bases, with 11 bases between the two germline ends. Germline V gives CDR1 GTSNPN, CDR2 SVGIG (reference sequence). The CDR3 DNA reads TGTGCCTGGAGAATCGACCTGACCTACGAGCAGTACTTC. It is translated as CAWRIDLTYEQYF.

This clone was counted once. Other DNA sequences from this sample encode an identical CDR3 as well. The V gene is TRBV29-1, the J gene TRBJ1-1, with 7 bases that match TRBD1. V lost 6 bases, J lost 2 bases, and 3 bases stayed unmatched. Germline-derived CDR1 and CDR2 are SQVTM and ANQGSEA. The CDR3 length is 12 residues. The CDR3 region is CSVRQGNTEAFF. CDR3 DNA: TGCAGCGTGCGACAGGGTAACACTGAAGCTTTCTTT.

Written as DNA, the CDR3 is TGTGCCAGTAGTGTAAACGGACTAGCGGGGGGAAACACCGGGGAGCTGTTTTTT. Its translation is CASSVNGLAGGNTGELFF. V and J are TRBV19 and TRBJ2-2, with TRBD2 identical over 14 bases. The CDR3 has 18 amino acids. Trimming at V came to 5 bases and at J to 2 bases, leaving 7 bases not matched to a gene. The germline V gene encodes CDR1 LNHDA and CDR2 SQIVND (reference sequence).

The chain recombines TRBV20-1 with TRBJ2-3; D possibly corresponds to TRBD1 (5 bases). Germline values: CDR1 DFQATT, CDR2 SNEGSKA (reference sequence). CDR3 length: 11 residues. V lost 6 bases and J lost 6, with 10 bases in between. Here the CDR3 DNA reads TGCAGTGCCCATAAGGGGGATACGCAGTATTTT. It translates to CSAHKGDTQYF.

The chain joins TRBV27 to TRBJ2-5, with TRBD2 matching over 7 bases. The CDR3 is 15 amino acids. Germline CDR1 MNHEY, CDR2 SMNVEV (reference sequence). V was pared by 3 bases and J by 1 base, with 5 bases of the junction left unmatched. As DNA, the CDR3 is TGTGCCAGCAGTTTGGAGAGCGGGGTCCAAGAGACCCAGTACTTC. Its protein product is CASSLESGVQETQYF.

The genes are TRBV11-3 and TRBJ2-1; 14 nucleotides match TRBD2. The CDR3 runs 19 residues. CDR1 and CDR2 from the germline V gene are SGHNT and YENEEA. V was clipped by 5 bases and J by 1 base; unmatched bases: 10. CDR3 DNA: TGTGCCAGCAGCCCCCATGGGACTAGCGGGAGAGGGTCCTACAATGAGCAGTTCTTC. It codes for CASSPHGTSGRGSYNEQFF.

V gene TRBV14 combines with J gene TRBJ2-5; the match to TRBD1 covers 7 bases. V shed 1 base, J shed 1 base, and the junction held 6 bases outside the gene matches. The length of the CDR3 is 16 residues. The germline gives CDR1 SGHDN, CDR2 FVKESK. CDR3 amino acids: CASSQGRAGGQETQYF. CDR3 in DNA: TGTGCCAGCAGCCAAGGGCGGGCAGGGGGCCAAGAGACCCAGTACTTC.

The genes are TRBV6-2 or TRBV6-3 and TRBJ1-1, with no clear D. This CDR3 is 14 amino acids long. Trimming took off 3 bases at V and 3 bases at J, with 11 bases between the two ends. CDR1 is MNHEY and CDR2 is SVGEGT in the germline V gene. The CDR3, as DNA: TGTGCCAGCAGTTATCGGGGAGGAGACACTGAAGCTTTCTTT. This encodes CASSYRGGDTEAFF.

This clone was picked up one time. The CDR3 reads CASSQGQNYNSPLHF. CDR3 DNA sequence: TGTGCCAGCAGCCAGGGACAGAACTATAATTCACCCCTCCACTTT. This chain uses TRBV4-2 with TRBJ1-6; 7 bases line up with TRBD1. CDR1 LGHNA and CDR2 YNFKEQ come from the germline V gene. The J segment lost 3 bases and the V segment lost 3 bases, leaving 2 bases of the junction unmatched. The CDR3 spans 15 residues.

The V gene is TRBV27, the J gene TRBJ2-1; the match to TRBD2 covers 7 bases. Germline trimming cut 3 bases from V and 8 bases from J; bases unmatched to any gene: 13. Germline V lookup: CDR1 MNHEY, CDR2 SMNVEV (reference sequence). The CDR3 sequence is 16 residues long. The CDR3 loop reads CASSLGKAGTSHEQFF. In nucleotides, the CDR3 is TGTGCCAGCAGTTTGGGAAAAGCGGGAACCTCCCATGAGCAGTTCTTC.